Listed here are 10 T cell receptor beta chains from one sample, sequenced in a study of breast tumors, draining lymph nodes, adjacent tissues. TCRdb re-called the multiplex PCR reads through MiXCR, storing one row per CDR3 protein. The sample gives around 230,000 distinct CDR3 sequences, 30% to 35% of which show up once; 3% to 4% is in the top ten. Breast cancer patients provided tissue from their axillary draining lymph nodes. Sequencing was done on a sample of axillary lymph node tissue. All receptors come from a female donor with breast cancer. Some clones in this sample may be carry-over from other donors' samples.

This clonotype was found many times. The chain links TRBV7-2 to TRBJ2-7; D is undetermined. Per the germline V gene, CDR1 is SGHTA and CDR2 is FQGNSA. V was clipped by 8 bases and J by 7 bases, with 15 bases between them. CDR3 length: 12 residues. This CDR3 is CASLGGAREQYF. The CDR3 coding sequence is TGTGCCAGCCTAGGCGGCGCTAGGGAGCAGTACTTC.

V usage is TRBV24-1 and J usage is TRBJ2-7; 11 bases are shared with TRBD2. J gave up 6 bases and V 11 bases, and 5 bases lay outside the gene matches. The CDR3 consists of 12 residues. Germline V gene lookup returns CDR1 KGHDR and CDR2 SFDVKD. The CDR3: CAISGRGLEQYF. CDR3 bases: TGTGCCATTAGCGGGAGGGGGCTCGAGCAGTACTTC.

This clonotype was detected ten times or more. This rearrangement joins TRBV25-1 to TRBJ2-2; D is tentatively TRBD1 or TRBD2 (5 bases each). Per the germline V gene, CDR1 is MGHDK and CDR2 is SYGVNS. The V end was cut by 4 bases, the J end by 4 bases, with 13 bases between. The length of the CDR3 is 15 residues. The CDR3 loop reads CASSAMGVVTGELFF. In nucleotides, the CDR3 is TGTGCCAGCAGTGCCATGGGGGTGGTCACCGGGGAGCTGTTTTTT.

The rearrangement uses TRBV6-6 and TRBJ2-7; D is uncertain. The CDR3 is made up of 13 amino acids. The germline gives CDR1 MNHNY, CDR2 SVGAGI (reference sequence). V was clipped by 5 bases and J by 0 bases, with 8 bases between them. This CDR3 reads CASSLRYSYEQYF. The CDR3 bases are TGTGCCAGCAGTCTACGTTACTCCTACGAGCAGTACTTC.

This chain joins TRBV6-5 and TRBJ1-2; the D gene is possibly TRBD1 (6 bases). CDR1 MNHEY and CDR2 SVGAGI come from the germline V gene. CDR3 length: 16 residues. V was cut by 5 bases and J by 3 bases, with 19 bases left in between. The DNA of the CDR3 is TGTGCCAGCAGTCTCGGGACACCGTCGGGGTACTATGGCTACACCTTC. Its translation is CASSLGTPSGYYGYTF.

This clonotype was picked up a small number of times. The chain links TRBV11-3 to TRBJ2-7; TRBD1 agrees at 8 bases. The CDR3 is 15 amino acids. The trim removed 1 base at V and 0 bases at J, leaving 2 bases unmatched. Germline-derived CDR1 and CDR2 are SGHNT and YENEEA. In nucleotides, the CDR3 is TGTGCCAGCAGCTTAGTGGGACAGGCCTCCTACGAGCAGTACTTC. Translated: CASSLVGQASYEQYF.

This clonotype was observed at least ten times. The genes are TRBV7-3 and TRBJ2-1, with D possibly TRBD2 on 6 matching bases. Trimming removed 1 base from V and 8 bases from J, with 9 bases in between. CDR1 is SGHTA and CDR2 is FQGTGA in the germline V gene. The CDR3 is made up of 13 amino acids. Here the CDR3 DNA reads TGTGCCAGCAGCTTAAGAGCGGGCGATGAGCAGTTCTTC. Encoded protein: CASSLRAGDEQFF.

Ten or more counts support this clonotype. The rearrangement uses TRBV9 and TRBJ1-4; D uncertain. The V and J ends lost 0 bases and 0 bases respectively, with 6 bases between them. The germline V gene has CDR1 SGDLS and CDR2 YYNGEE. The CDR3 has 15 residues. Here the CDR3 reads CASSVVGATNEKLFF. DNA for the CDR3: TGTGCCAGCAGCGTAGTCGGGGCAACTAATGAAAAACTGTTTTTT.

In the case of this clonotype: A much larger clone differs from this one at a single base, so this may be a read error. The chain recombines TRBV11-3 with TRBJ2-7; tentative D call: TRBD2 (5 bases). Trimming stripped 2 bases from V and 2 bases from J, with 13 bases between. The V gene's germline CDR1 is SGHNT and CDR2 YENEEA. The CDR3 runs 15 residues. The CDR3 region is CASSLPSGSAYEQYF. In DNA form, the CDR3 reads TGTGCCAGCAGCTTACCGTCTGGGAGCGCCTACGAGCAGTACTTC.

V is TRBV24-1 and J is TRBJ2-1; 9 nucleotides line up with TRBD2. After removal of 10 bases from V and 5 bases from J, the junction contained 2 bases not matched to a gene. Germline lookup yields CDR1 KGHDR and CDR2 SFDVKD. The CDR3 length is 12 residues. The CDR3 protein is CATSGSDNEQFF. Here the CDR3 DNA reads TGTGCCACTAGCGGGAGTGACAATGAGCAGTTCTTC.